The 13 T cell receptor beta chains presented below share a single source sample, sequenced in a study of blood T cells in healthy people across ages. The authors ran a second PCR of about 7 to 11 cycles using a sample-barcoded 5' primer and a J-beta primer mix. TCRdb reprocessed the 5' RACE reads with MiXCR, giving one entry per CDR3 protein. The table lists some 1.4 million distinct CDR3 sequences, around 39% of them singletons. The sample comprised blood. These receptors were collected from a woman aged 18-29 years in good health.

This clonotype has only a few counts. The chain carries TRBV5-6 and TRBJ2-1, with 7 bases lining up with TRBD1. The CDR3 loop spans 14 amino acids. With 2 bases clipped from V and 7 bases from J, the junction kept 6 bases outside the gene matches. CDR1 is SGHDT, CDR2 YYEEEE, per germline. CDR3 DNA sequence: TGTGCCAGCAGCTTTCGACAGGGTAAAAATGAGCAGTTCTTC. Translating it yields CASSFRQGKNEQFF.

The DNA of the CDR3 is TGTGCCAGCAGTTACTCAGGACTAGCGGGGGGGCAGATATACGAGCAGTACTTC. Translation gives CASSYSGLAGGQIYEQYF. This rearrangement joins TRBV6-5 to TRBJ2-7; 15 bases agree with TRBD2. The trim removed 0 bases at V and 4 bases at J, leaving 7 bases unmatched. CDR1 and CDR2 from the germline V gene are MNHEY and SVGAGI. The CDR3 is 18 residues long.

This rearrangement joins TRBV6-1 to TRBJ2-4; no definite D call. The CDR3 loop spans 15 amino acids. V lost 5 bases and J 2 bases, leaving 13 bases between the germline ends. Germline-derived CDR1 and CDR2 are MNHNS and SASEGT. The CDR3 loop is CASSPPLVPKNIQYF. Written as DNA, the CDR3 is TGTGCCAGCAGTCCTCCCTTGGTCCCCAAAAACATTCAGTACTTC.

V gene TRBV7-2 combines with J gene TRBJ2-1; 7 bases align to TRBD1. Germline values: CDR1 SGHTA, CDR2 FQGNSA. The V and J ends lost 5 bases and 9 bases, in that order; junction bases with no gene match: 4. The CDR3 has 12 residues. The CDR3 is CASSLQGIEQFF. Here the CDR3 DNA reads TGTGCCAGCAGCCTACAGGGGATTGAGCAGTTCTTC.

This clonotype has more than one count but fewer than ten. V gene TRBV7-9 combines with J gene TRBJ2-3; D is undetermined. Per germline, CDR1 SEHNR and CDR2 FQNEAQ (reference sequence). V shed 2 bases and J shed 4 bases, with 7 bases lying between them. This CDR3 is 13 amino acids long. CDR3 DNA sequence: TGTGCCAGCAGCTTACTGCCAGCAGATACGCAGTATTTT. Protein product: CASSLLPADTQYF.

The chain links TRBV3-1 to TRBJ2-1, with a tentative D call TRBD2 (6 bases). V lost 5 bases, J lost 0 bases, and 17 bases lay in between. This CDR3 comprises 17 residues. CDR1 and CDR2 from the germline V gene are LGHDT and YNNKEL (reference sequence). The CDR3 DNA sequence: TGTGCCAGCAGCTCGTCCTTAGCGGACTACTCCTACAATGAGCAGTTCTTC. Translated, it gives CASSSSLADYSYNEQFF.

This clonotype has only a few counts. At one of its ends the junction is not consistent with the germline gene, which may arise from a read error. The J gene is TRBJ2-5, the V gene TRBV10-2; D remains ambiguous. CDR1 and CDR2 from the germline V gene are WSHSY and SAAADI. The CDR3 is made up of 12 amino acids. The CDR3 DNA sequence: TGTGCCAGCCGACGGGTTCAAGAGACCCAGTACTTC. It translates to CASRRVQETQYF.

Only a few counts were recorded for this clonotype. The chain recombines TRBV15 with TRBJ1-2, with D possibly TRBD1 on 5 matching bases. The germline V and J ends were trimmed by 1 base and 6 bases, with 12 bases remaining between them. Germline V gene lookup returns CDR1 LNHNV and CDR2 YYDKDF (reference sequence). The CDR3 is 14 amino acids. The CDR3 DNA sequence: TGTGCCACCAGCAGAGTTGGCGAGGGACATGGCTACACCTTC. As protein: CATSRVGEGHGYTF.

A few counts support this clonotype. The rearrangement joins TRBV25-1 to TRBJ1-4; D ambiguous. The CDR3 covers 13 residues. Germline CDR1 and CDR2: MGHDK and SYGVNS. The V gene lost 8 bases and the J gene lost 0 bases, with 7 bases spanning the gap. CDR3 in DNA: TGTGCCAGCGTCGGGACAACTAATGAAAAACTGTTTTTT. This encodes CASVGTTNEKLFF. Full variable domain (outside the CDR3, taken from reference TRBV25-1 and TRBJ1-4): EADIYQTPRYLVIGTGKKITLECSQTMGHDKMYWYQQDPGMELHLIHYSYGVNSTEKGDLSSESTVSRIRTEHFPLTLESARPSHTSQYLCASVGTTNEKLFFGSGTQLSVL.

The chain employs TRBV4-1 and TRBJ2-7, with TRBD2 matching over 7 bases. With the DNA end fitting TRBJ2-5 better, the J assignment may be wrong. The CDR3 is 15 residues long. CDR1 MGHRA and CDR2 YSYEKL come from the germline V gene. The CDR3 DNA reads TGCGCCAGCAGTAATAAGGGCGGGAGTGAACAGACCCAGTACTTC. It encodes CASSNKGGSEQTQYF.

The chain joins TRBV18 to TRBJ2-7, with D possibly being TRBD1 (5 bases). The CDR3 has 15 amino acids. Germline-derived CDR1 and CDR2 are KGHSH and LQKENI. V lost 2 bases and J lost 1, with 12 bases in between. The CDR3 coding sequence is TGTGCCAGCTCACCAGGGGCAACCGAATCCTACGAGCAGTACTTC. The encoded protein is CASSPGATESYEQYF.

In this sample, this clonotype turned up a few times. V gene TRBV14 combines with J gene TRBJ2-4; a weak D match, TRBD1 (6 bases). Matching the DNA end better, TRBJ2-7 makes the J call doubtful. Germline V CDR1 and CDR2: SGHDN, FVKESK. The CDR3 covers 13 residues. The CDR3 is CASSPGGRLEQYF. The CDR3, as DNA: TGTGCCAGCAGCCCTGGGGGCAGACTCGAGCAGTACTTC.

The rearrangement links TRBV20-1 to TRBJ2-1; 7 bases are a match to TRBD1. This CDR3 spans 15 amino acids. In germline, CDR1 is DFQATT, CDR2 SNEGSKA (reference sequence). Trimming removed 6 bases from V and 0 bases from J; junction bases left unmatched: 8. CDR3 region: CSADPTGISYNEQFF. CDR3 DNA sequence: TGCAGTGCCGACCCGACAGGGATCTCCTACAATGAGCAGTTCTTC.